One sample yielded the 27 T cell receptor beta chains listed below, sequenced in a study of response to subunit inactivated influenza vaccine. TCRdb processed the RT-PCR reads anew with MiXCR; each CDR3 protein has one entry. Seen here are approximately 500,000 distinct CDR3 sequences, over 10% observed once, and the top ten hold about an eighth. The sequenced sample was PBMCs from blood, obtained more than 35 days after vaccination. The receptors were gathered from a man in his fifties or sixties who received an inactivated influenza vaccine.

The CDR3 nucleotides are TGTGCCAGCAGCCAAGAACAGGGTAGCGACGAGCAGTACTTC. The encoded protein is CASSQEQGSDEQYF. The J gene is TRBJ2-7, the V gene TRBV4-2; weak D call: TRBD1 (6 bases). Per the germline V gene, CDR1 is LGHNA and CDR2 is YNFKEQ. Deletions cut 0 bases from V and 5 bases from J, with 11 bases between. CDR3 length: 14 residues.

This clonotype was detected many times. The chain uses TRBV7-2 and TRBJ2-5, with D possibly being TRBD1 (5 bases). Germline loops: CDR1 SGHTA, CDR2 FQGNSA. The V and J ends lost 1 base and 5 bases respectively, with 14 bases between them. This CDR3 is 15 amino acids long. The CDR3 here is CASSLGAGKYETQYF. In DNA, the CDR3 is TGTGCCAGCAGCTTAGGCGCAGGGAAGTACGAGACCCAGTACTTC. Full variable domain (remainder filled in from reference TRBV7-2 and TRBJ2-5): GAGVSQSPSNKVTEKGKDVELRCDPISGHTALYWYRQSLGQGLEFLIYFQGNSAPDKSGLPSDRFSAERTGGSVSTLTIQRTQQEDSAVYLCASSLGAGKYETQYFGPGTRLLVL.

The J gene is TRBJ2-7, the V gene TRBV6-1; TRBD2 might be the D (5 bases). Trimming pared 7 bases from V and 3 bases from J, leaving 16 bases between. The germline V gene has CDR1 MNHNS and CDR2 SASEGT. CDR3 length: 14 amino acids. The CDR3 DNA follows: TGTGCCAGCACCGTGGGTGGGAGTTACTACGAGCAGTACTTC. It is translated as CASTVGGSYYEQYF.

This clonotype was observed at least ten times. V usage is TRBV20-1 and J usage is TRBJ2-7; D is perhaps TRBD1 (5 bases). This CDR3 is built from 15 residues. Trimming took 6 bases from V and 0 from J, leaving 18 bases between them. Germline V gives CDR1 DFQATT, CDR2 SNEGSKA (reference sequence). CDR3 in amino acids: CSAPPPERGSYEQYF. The CDR3 region has the DNA TGCAGTGCGCCCCCCCCGGAAAGGGGCTCCTACGAGCAGTACTTC.

This clonotype was found many times. The rearrangement joins TRBV4-3 to TRBJ1-1; 7 positions agree with TRBD1. Trimming at V came to 3 bases and at J to 3 bases, leaving 7 bases not matched to a gene. Per the germline V gene, CDR1 is LGHNA and CDR2 is YSLEER. The CDR3 runs to 15 residues. The chain's CDR3 is CASSHLDRDHTEAFF. The DNA of the CDR3 is TGCGCCAGCAGCCACCTTGACAGGGACCACACTGAAGCTTTCTTT.

This clonotype was observed at least ten times. The gene calls are TRBV29-1 and TRBJ2-1, with 7 bases lining up with TRBD1. In germline, CDR1 is SQVTM, CDR2 ANQGSEA. The CDR3 covers 11 residues. V lost 4 bases and J lost 7; bases outside the gene matches: 1. CDR3 nucleotide sequence: TGCAGCGTTGGCAGGGGGAATGAGCAGTTCTTC. Translation gives CSVGRGNEQFF.

This clonotype was counted at least ten times. The chain combines TRBV27 with TRBJ2-2; tentatively, D is TRBD1 (5 bases). Germline lookup yields CDR1 MNHEY and CDR2 SMNVEV (reference sequence). The CDR3 sequence is 14 residues long. The V and J ends lost 6 bases and 1 base respectively, with 9 bases between them. The CDR3 nucleotides read TGTGCCAGCAGGAACCAGGGGAACACCGGGGAGCTGTTTTTT. It is translated as CASRNQGNTGELFF.

CDR3 sequence: CASSPTPPGGYGYTF. The CDR3 region has the DNA TGTGCCAGCAGCCCCACCCCTCCGGGCGGTTATGGCTACACCTTC. V is TRBV7-9 and J is TRBJ1-2; D is unresolved. The CDR3 loop spans 15 amino acids. V lost 5 bases and J 5 bases, leaving 18 bases between the germline ends. Germline V gives CDR1 SEHNR, CDR2 FQNEAQ (reference sequence).

This clonotype was seen a few times. The rearrangement joins TRBV20-1 to TRBJ2-7; possibly TRBD1 for D (5 bases). Germline values: CDR1 DFQATT, CDR2 SNEGSKA (reference sequence). With 5 bases removed from V and 6 bases from J, the gap between germline ends came to 11 bases. CDR3 size: 11 residues. CDR3 sequence reads: CSAVDIPEQYF. CDR3 nucleotides: TGCAGTGCTGTGGACATCCCCGAGCAGTACTTC.

The chain uses TRBV5-6 and TRBJ2-7; D is perhaps TRBD1 or TRBD2 (7 bases each). CDR3 length: 15 residues. Trimming left V 0 bases short and J 6 bases short, with 16 bases between. Germline V gene data show CDR1 as SGHDT and CDR2 as YYEEEE. CDR3 region: CASSLDPGGVFEQYF. CDR3 nucleotide sequence: TGTGCCAGCAGCTTGGATCCAGGGGGGGTTTTCGAGCAGTACTTC.

This chain links TRBV4-1 with TRBJ1-5; the D gene is possibly TRBD1 (5 bases). The CDR3 runs 16 residues. Germline lookup yields CDR1 MGHRA and CDR2 YSYEKL. Trimming took off 4 bases at V and 2 bases at J, with 15 bases between the two ends. The CDR3 region is CASSLTLGVGNQPQHF. CDR3 sequence (DNA): TGCGCCAGCAGCCTTACTCTAGGGGTGGGCAATCAGCCCCAGCATTTT.

This clonotype was counted at least ten times. The gene calls are TRBV7-8 and TRBJ2-1; the match to TRBD2 covers 13 bases. V gave up 5 bases and J gave up 4 bases; unmatched junction bases: 2. Per germline, CDR1 SGHVS and CDR2 FQNEAQ. The CDR3 sequence is 15 residues long. This chain's CDR3 is CASSPTSGGYNEQFF. Written as DNA, the CDR3 is TGTGCCAGCAGCCCGACTAGCGGGGGGTACAATGAGCAGTTCTTC.

V is TRBV5-1 and J is TRBJ1-6; D gene ambiguous. Between the trimmed V and J ends, which lost 0 bases and 7 bases, there was a span of 11 bases. Germline-derived CDR1 and CDR2 are SGHRS and YFSETQ. The CDR3 totals 15 residues. This CDR3 reads CASSLEQLQNSPLHF. The CDR3 nucleotides read TGCGCCAGCAGCTTGGAACAGCTCCAGAATTCACCCCTCCACTTT.

A remark on this clonotype: This could be a read error, since a much larger clone is one nucleotide away. This rearrangement joins TRBV4-1 to TRBJ2-1; D remains unclear. V shed 4 bases and J shed 6 bases, with 25 bases lying between them. CDR3 length: 18 residues. Germline CDR1 MGHRA, CDR2 YSYEKL. CDR3 residues: CASSRTTPPNVLVNEQFF. The CDR3 DNA reads as TGCGCCAGCAGCCGGACGACCCCGCCTAATGTGCTGGTCAATGAGCAGTTCTTC.

This clonotype has a handful of counts. The CDR3 protein is CASSSGLAVYNEQFF. The CDR3 DNA sequence: TGTGCCAGCAGCTCAGGACTAGCGGTTTACAATGAGCAGTTCTTC. V is TRBV7-2 and J is TRBJ2-1, with TRBD2 matching over 10 bases. Germline V gene lookup returns CDR1 SGHTA and CDR2 FQGNSA. Trimming at V came to 4 bases and at J to 4 bases, leaving 4 bases not matched to a gene. The CDR3 has 15 residues.

This clonotype occurred a few times. This chain uses TRBV5-1 with TRBJ2-7; D is unclear. V shed 3 bases and J shed 6 bases, with 19 bases lying between them. This CDR3 spans 15 amino acids. CDR1 SGHRS and CDR2 YFSETQ come from the germline V gene. Written as DNA, the CDR3 is TGCGCCAGCAGCTATACCAGTGGGGAACCCGGCGAGCAGTACTTC. It specifies CASSYTSGEPGEQYF.

A few counts support this clonotype. The rearrangement uses TRBV20-1 and TRBJ1-5; TRBD1 is a possible D gene (5 bases). V lost 6 bases to trimming and J lost 0 bases, with 12 bases between them. The CDR3 sequence is 14 residues long. Looked up from germline, CDR1 is DFQATT and CDR2 is SNEGSKA (reference sequence). In DNA, the CDR3 is TGCAGTGCCAGCGACAGAGATAGCAATCAGCCCCAGCATTTT. Residues: CSASDRDSNQPQHF.

The rearrangement uses TRBV2 and TRBJ1-6; 7 positions match TRBD1. The CDR3 runs 20 residues. V trimming: 0 bases; J trimming: 3 bases; junction bases outside the gene matches: 14. Germline V gives CDR1 SNHLY, CDR2 FYNNEI. The DNA for the CDR3 is TGTGCCAGCAGTGAAGCGTTGAGGGGGCGAATGGTCTTCTATAATTCACCCCTCCACTTT. Translated: CASSEALRGRMVFYNSPLHF.

The sample holds many counts of this clonotype. The CDR3 sequence: CASSPGGGLGETQYF. The CDR3 DNA is TGTGCCAGCAGTCCAGGCGGGGGGCTGGGAGAGACCCAGTACTTC. This chain links TRBV12-3 or TRBV12-4 with TRBJ2-5; 8 bases agree with TRBD2. The J segment lost 4 bases and the V segment lost 5 bases, leaving 9 bases of the junction unmatched. The CDR3 covers 15 residues.

This clonotype was counted a few times. J is TRBJ1-2 and V is TRBV19; no definite D call. This CDR3 spans 15 amino acids. CDR1 and CDR2 (germline): LNHDA, SQIVND (reference sequence). The germline V and J ends were trimmed by 2 bases and 4 bases, with 14 bases remaining between them. This CDR3 reads CASSIQRSTLYGYTF. The CDR3 DNA sequence: TGTGCCAGTAGTATACAGCGCTCGACCCTCTATGGCTACACCTTC. Combining the CDR3 with reference TRBV19 and TRBJ1-2 gives the whole variable domain DGGITQSPKYLFRKEGQNVTLSCEQNLNHDAMYWYRQDPGQGLRLIYYSQIVNDFQKGDIAEGYSVSREKKESFPLTVTSAQKNPTAFYLCASSIQRSTLYGYTFGSGTRLTVV.

This clonotype was counted at least ten times. The gene calls are TRBV7-9 and TRBJ2-1; D is perhaps TRBD1 (5 bases). This CDR3 is built from 15 residues. The V end lost 0 bases, the J end lost 3 bases, and 9 bases lay between the germline ends. From germline, CDR1 is SEHNR and CDR2 FQNEAQ (reference sequence). The CDR3 protein is CASSLAVRVYNEQFF. As DNA, the CDR3 is TGTGCCAGCAGCTTAGCGGTCAGGGTCTACAATGAGCAGTTCTTC.

This clonotype was observed a few times. This rearrangement joins TRBV29-1 to TRBJ2-5; D is unclear. The CDR3 runs to 12 residues. Between the trimmed V and J ends, which lost 3 bases and 3 bases, there was a span of 8 bases. Germline-derived CDR1 and CDR2 are SQVTM and ANQGSEA. In nucleotides, the CDR3 is TGCAGCGTTGAGCTCGGAAAAGAGACCCAGTACTTC. It translates to CSVELGKETQYF.

This rearrangement joins TRBV5-6 to TRBJ2-3; D call uncertain. Trimming took 0 bases from V and 5 from J, leaving 10 bases between them. Germline lookup yields CDR1 SGHDT and CDR2 YYEEEE. This CDR3 has 14 amino acids. The CDR3 sequence: CASSLERWGDTQYF. The CDR3 DNA sequence: TGTGCCAGCAGCTTGGAAAGATGGGGAGATACGCAGTATTTT.

This chain connects TRBV29-1 to TRBJ2-2; TRBD1 matches 9 bases. From germline, CDR1 is SQVTM and CDR2 ANQGSEA. The CDR3 is made up of 12 amino acids. Germline trimming cut 6 bases from V and 7 bases from J; bases unmatched to any gene: 3. CDR3 amino acids: CSVGQGSGELFF. In nucleotides, the CDR3 is TGCAGCGTGGGACAGGGAAGCGGGGAGCTGTTTTTT.

This clonotype was counted only a few times. V is TRBV9 and J is TRBJ1-3; tentative D call: TRBD1 (5 bases). The germline CDR1 and CDR2 sequences are SGDLS and YYNGEE. CDR3 size: 15 residues. The V end lost 3 bases, the J end lost 0 bases, and 10 bases lay between the germline ends. The CDR3 loop is CASSGTRSSGNTIYF. DNA of the CDR3: TGTGCCAGCAGCGGGACAAGGAGCTCTGGAAACACCATATATTTT.

The V and J genes are TRBV4-3 and TRBJ2-1; D not resolved. V was trimmed by 0 bases and J by 7 bases, leaving 7 bases between them. Germline CDR1 is LGHNA and CDR2 is YSLEER. This CDR3 comprises 13 residues. In DNA, the CDR3 is TGCGCCAGCAGCCAAGAGGTCGGGAATGAGCAGTTCTTC. Translation gives CASSQEVGNEQFF.

This clonotype was seen ten or more times. The genes are TRBV5-1 and TRBJ2-1; 10 bases fit TRBD1. The CDR3 consists of 15 residues. Looked up from germline, CDR1 is SGHRS and CDR2 is YFSETQ. The V segment lost 4 bases and the J segment 7 bases; nucleotides outside the gene matches: 8. CDR3 protein: CASSAGTGVGNEQFF. The DNA of the CDR3 is TGCGCCAGCAGCGCCGGGACAGGGGTGGGGAATGAGCAGTTCTTC.